This T cell receptor beta chain comes out of a study of T cell responses to AZD1222 COVID-19 vaccine. About the study: Second-dose intervals near 4 or 12 weeks were combined.

Study-wide results and caveats: Unmutated variant regions reportedly attract nearly half of all spike-specific TCRs.

The V and J ends lost 6 bases and 4 bases respectively, with 12 bases between them. This CDR3 is 13 amino acids long. Germline CDR1 and CDR2: LNHDA and SQIVND (reference sequence). The table came from immunoSEQ multiplex PCR; TCRdb's copy has only in-frame clones and leaves some out. The table shows under 150,000 clones, with over 90% occurring only once. This clone turned up a few times. Its cognate antigen is unknown. The receptor's source is an adult in good health. The sequencing used peripheral blood, collected on day 0 of AZD1222 vaccination. The rearrangement uses TRBV19 and TRBJ1-2; D not resolved. CDR3 amino acids: CASRGRTLYGYTF. CDR3 in DNA: TGTGCCAGTAGGGGAAGGACCCTCTATGGCTACACCTTC.